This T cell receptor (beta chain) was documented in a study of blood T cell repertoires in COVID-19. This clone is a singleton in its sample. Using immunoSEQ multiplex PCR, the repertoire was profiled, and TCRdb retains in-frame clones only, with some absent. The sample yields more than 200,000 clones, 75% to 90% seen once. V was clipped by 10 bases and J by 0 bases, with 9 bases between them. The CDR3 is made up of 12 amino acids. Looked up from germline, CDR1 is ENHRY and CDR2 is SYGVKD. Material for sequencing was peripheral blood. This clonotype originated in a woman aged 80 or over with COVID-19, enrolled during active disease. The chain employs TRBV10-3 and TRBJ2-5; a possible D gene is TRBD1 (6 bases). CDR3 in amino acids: CATGQNQETQYF. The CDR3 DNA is TGTGCCACAGGACAGAACCAAGAGACCCAGTACTTC.